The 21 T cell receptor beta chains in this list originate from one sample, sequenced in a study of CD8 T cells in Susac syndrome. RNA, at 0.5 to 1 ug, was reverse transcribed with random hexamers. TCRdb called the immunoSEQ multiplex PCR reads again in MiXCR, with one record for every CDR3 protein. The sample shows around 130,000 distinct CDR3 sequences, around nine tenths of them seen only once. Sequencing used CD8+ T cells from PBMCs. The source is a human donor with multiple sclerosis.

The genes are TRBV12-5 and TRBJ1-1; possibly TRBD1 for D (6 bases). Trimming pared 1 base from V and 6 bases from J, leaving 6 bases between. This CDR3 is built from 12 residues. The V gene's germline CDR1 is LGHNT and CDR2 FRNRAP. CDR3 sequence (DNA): TGTGCTAGTGGTTTGGAGGGGGCTGAAGCTTTCTTT. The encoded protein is CASGLEGAEAFF.

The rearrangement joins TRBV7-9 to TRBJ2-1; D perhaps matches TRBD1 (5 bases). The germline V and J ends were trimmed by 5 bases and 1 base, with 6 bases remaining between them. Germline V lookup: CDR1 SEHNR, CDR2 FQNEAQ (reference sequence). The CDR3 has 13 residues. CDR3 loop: CASSQGSYNEQFF. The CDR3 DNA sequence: TGTGCCAGCAGCCAGGGTTCCTACAATGAGCAGTTCTTC.

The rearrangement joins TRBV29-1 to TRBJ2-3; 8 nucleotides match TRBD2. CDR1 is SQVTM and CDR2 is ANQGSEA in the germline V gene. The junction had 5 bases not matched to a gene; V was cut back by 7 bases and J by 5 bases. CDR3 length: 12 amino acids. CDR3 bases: TGCAGCGCCTTGCGGGGGGTAGATACGCAGTATTTT. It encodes CSALRGVDTQYF.

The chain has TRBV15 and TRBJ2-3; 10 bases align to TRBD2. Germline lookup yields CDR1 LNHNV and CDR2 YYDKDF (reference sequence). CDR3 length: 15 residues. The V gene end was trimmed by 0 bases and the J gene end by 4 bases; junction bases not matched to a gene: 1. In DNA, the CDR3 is TGTGCCACCAGCAGAGATGGACTAGCGGCAGATACGCAGTATTTT. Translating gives CATSRDGLAADTQYF. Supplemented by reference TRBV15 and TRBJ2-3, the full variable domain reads DAMVIQNPRYQVTQFGKPVTLSCSQTLNHNVMYWYQQKSSQAPKLLFHYYDKDFNNEADTPDNFQSRRPNTSFCFLDIRSPGLGDTAMYLCATSRDGLAADTQYFGPGTRLTVL.

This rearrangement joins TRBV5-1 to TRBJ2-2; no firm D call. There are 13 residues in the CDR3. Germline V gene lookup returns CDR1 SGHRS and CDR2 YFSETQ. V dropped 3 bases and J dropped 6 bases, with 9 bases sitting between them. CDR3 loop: CASSWESSGELFF. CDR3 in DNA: TGCGCCAGCAGCTGGGAAAGTTCCGGGGAGCTGTTTTTT.

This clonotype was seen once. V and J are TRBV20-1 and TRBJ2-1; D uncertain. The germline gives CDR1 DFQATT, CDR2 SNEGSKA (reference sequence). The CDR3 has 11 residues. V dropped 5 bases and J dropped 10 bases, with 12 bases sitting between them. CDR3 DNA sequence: TGCAGTGCTTACGGGTTGGGGGAGCAGTTCTTC. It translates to CSAYGLGEQFF.

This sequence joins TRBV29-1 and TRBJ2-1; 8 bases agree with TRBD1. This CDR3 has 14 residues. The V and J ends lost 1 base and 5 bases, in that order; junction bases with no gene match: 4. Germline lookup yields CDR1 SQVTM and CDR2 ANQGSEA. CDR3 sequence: CSVEAYRGNNEQFF. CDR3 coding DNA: TGCAGCGTTGAAGCATACAGGGGGAACAATGAGCAGTTCTTC.

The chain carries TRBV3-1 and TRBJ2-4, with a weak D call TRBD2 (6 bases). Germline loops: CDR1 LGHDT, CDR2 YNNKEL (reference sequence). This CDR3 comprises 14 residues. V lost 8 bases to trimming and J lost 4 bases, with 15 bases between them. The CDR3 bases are TGTGCCAGCCACCTAGCGAGGTCAAAAAACATTCAGTACTTC. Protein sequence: CASHLARSKNIQYF.

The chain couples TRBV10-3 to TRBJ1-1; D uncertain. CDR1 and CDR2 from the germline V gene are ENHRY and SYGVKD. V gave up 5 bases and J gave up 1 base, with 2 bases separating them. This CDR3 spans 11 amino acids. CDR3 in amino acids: CAISQNTEAFF. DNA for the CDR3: TGTGCCATCAGTCAGAACACTGAAGCTTTCTTT.

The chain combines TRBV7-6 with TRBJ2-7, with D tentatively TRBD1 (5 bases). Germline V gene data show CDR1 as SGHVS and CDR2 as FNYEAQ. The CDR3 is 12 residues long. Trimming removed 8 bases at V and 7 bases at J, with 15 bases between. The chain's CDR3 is CASSWGSSEQYF. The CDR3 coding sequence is TGTGCCAGCTCCTGGGGCTCCTCGGAGCAGTACTTC.

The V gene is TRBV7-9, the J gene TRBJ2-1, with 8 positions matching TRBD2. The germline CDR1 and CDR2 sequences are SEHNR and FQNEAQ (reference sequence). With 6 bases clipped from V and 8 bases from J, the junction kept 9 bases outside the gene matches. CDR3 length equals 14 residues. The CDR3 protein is CASSWGLVGDEQFF. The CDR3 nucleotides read TGTGCCAGCAGTTGGGGACTAGTAGGGGATGAGCAGTTCTTC.

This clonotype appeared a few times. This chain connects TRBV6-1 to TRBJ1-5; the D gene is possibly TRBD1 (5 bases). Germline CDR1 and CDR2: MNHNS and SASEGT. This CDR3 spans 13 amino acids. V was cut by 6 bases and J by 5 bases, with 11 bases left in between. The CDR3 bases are TGTGCCAGCAGGGTGCCGGGGGATCAGCCCCAGCATTTT. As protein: CASRVPGDQPQHF.

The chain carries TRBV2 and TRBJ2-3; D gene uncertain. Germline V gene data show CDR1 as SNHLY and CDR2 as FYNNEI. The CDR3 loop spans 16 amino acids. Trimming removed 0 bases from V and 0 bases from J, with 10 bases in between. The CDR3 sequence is CASSEAPWSSTDTQYF. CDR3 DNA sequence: TGTGCCAGCAGTGAAGCGCCCTGGTCTAGCACAGATACGCAGTATTTT.

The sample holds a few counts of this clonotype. Here the CDR3 reads CASSASRAETQYF. The CDR3 region has the DNA TGCGCCAGCAGCGCTTCTAGAGCAGAGACCCAGTACTTC. This chain connects TRBV5-1 to TRBJ2-5; unclear D gene. Trimming cost V 4 bases and J 4 bases, with 11 bases left between them. There are 13 residues in the CDR3. Germline V gene data show CDR1 as SGHRS and CDR2 as YFSETQ.

The CDR3 nucleotides read TGTGCCAGCAGCCAGGCGCCTTACTACGAGCAGTACTTC. This codes for CASSQAPYYEQYF. The V call is TRBV3-1, the J call TRBJ2-7, with D hard to call. Germline V gene data show CDR1 as LGHDT and CDR2 as YNNKEL (reference sequence). This CDR3 is built from 13 residues. The V gene lost 3 bases and the J gene lost 3 bases, with 9 bases spanning the gap.

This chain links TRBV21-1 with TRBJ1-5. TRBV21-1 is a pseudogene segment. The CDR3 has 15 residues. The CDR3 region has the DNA TGTGCCAGCAGCAAAGCTAGGGCAGTCAATCAGCCCCAGCATTTT. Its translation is CASSKARAVNQPQHF.

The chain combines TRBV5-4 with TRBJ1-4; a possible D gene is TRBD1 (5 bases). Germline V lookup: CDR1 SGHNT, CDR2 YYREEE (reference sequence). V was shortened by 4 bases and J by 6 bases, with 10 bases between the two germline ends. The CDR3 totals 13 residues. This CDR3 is CASSPPGDEKLFF. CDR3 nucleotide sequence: TGTGCCAGCAGCCCGCCGGGGGATGAAAAACTGTTTTTT.

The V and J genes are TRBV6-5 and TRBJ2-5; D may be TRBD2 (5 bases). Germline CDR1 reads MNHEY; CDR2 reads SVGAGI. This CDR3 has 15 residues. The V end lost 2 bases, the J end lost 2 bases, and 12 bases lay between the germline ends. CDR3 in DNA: TGTGCCAGCAGTTACGGGGAGAATCCTCAAGAGACCCAGTACTTC. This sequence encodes CASSYGENPQETQYF.

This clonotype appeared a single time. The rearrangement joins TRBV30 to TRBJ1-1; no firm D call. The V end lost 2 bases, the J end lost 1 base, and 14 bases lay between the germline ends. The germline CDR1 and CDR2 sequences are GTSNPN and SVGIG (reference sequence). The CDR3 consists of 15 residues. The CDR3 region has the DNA TGTGCCTGGAGTATTCCCCTCTCTTGGAACACTGAAGCTTTCTTT. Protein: CAWSIPLSWNTEAFF.

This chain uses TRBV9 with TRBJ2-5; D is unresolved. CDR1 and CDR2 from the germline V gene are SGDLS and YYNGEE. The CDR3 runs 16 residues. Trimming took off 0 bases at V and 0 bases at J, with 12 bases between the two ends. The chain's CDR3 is CASSVVGLLYQETQYF. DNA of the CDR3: TGTGCCAGCAGCGTAGTTGGGCTATTGTACCAAGAGACCCAGTACTTC.

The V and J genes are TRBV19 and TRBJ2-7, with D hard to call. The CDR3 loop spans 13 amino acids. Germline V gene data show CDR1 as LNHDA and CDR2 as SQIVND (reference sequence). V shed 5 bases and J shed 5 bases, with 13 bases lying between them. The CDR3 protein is CASSAFPGHEQYF. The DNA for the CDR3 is TGTGCCAGTAGTGCCTTCCCCGGGCACGAGCAGTACTTC.